Sequencing of this T cell receptor (beta chain) was carried out in a study of blood T cell repertoires in COVID-19. The CDR3 length is 15 residues. V trimming: 4 bases; J trimming: 7 bases; junction bases outside the gene matches: 8. The V gene's germline CDR1 is ENHRY and CDR2 SYGVKD. Which cohort a participant joined came from the clinical history participants gave. The study counted Cohort 3 donors as recovered given two negative PCRs, clearance, or symptom resolution. Per the study methods: Counts of nucleated cells, estimated from reference gene primer amplification, were obtained. The repertoire was sequenced with immunoSEQ multiplex PCR; TCRdb's copy has only in-frame clones and lacks some. V, J and clone size were drawn from that table, and D and trimming were deduced from the DNA. The sample gives hundreds of thousands of clones, roughly nine tenths of which show up once; 2% to 3% is in the top ten.

This sequence was found in a man in his fifties or sixties who had recovered from COVID-19. The chain couples TRBV10-3 to TRBJ2-1; the match to TRBD1 covers 9 bases. The sample comprised PBMCs or T cells enriched from blood (not recorded which). The CDR3 here is CAISGPGQGLNEQFF. The DNA of the CDR3 is TGTGCCATCAGTGGCCCGGGACAGGGTTTGAATGAGCAGTTCTTC.